Reported below is one T cell receptor (beta chain). The target antigen is unknown. The data derive from a study of cytomegalovirus exposure and HLA in healthy donors. The PCR employed 60 Vbeta primers together with 13 Jbeta primers. Measured with immunoSEQ multiplex PCR; TCRdb has only the in-frame clones, and not every one. The sample holds some 190,000 clones; 75% to 90% are singletons and the top ten take more than 1%. Study-level points and caveats: CMV serostatus stood as the only immune exposure information on hand.

CDR3 length: 14 residues. Trimming took off 5 bases at V and 4 bases at J, with 12 bases between the two ends. Germline V gene lookup returns CDR1 LNHDA and CDR2 SQIVND (reference sequence). The chain couples TRBV19 to TRBJ2-1; possibly TRBD2 for D (6 bases). This receptor was obtained from a boy younger than 10 in good health and CMV-seronegative. The sequencing sample was made of PBMCs. The CDR3 DNA sequence: TGTGCCAGTAGTCCCTCTAGCGAATACAATGAGCAGTTCTTC. Translating it yields CASSPSSEYNEQFF.